A single sample is the source of the 27 T cell receptor beta chains below, sequenced in a study of shared clonotypes between healthy human individuals. Assay: immunoSEQ multiplex PCR; the TCRdb copy retains only in-frame clones and omits some. The data show approximately 1.4 million clones, 95% to 99% seen once. The source material was naive CD4+ T cells sorted from blood. Specified subset: CD45RA+ positively selected. All receptors come from a man aged 25 to 40 in good health.

The chain joins TRBV9 to TRBJ2-2; no definite D call. The CDR3 runs 16 residues. V lost 1 base to trimming and J lost 3 bases, with 13 bases between them. The germline V gene encodes CDR1 SGDLS and CDR2 YYNGEE. CDR3 in amino acids: CASSVSWTGYTGELFF. CDR3 bases: TGTGCCAGCAGCGTATCCTGGACCGGTTACACCGGGGAGCTGTTTTTT.

The rearrangement uses TRBV27 and TRBJ1-5; D gene uncertain. The CDR3 totals 15 residues. The germline V gene has CDR1 MNHEY and CDR2 SMNVEV (reference sequence). Deletions cut 5 bases from V and 7 bases from J, with 18 bases between. The CDR3 DNA follows: TGTGCCAGCAGTCGGTCTCCGGAACGCGGCCAGCCCCAGCATTTT. It codes for CASSRSPERGQPQHF.

Comments on this clone: At one end the junction does not follow the germline gene, possibly because of a read error. The CDR3 reads CAISLTSPRF. The CDR3 region has the DNA TGTGCCATCAGCTTGACTAGCCCTAGATTC. The V and J genes are TRBV10-3 and TRBJ2-7, with 7 bases lining up with TRBD2. Germline V gene lookup returns CDR1 ENHRY and CDR2 SYGVKD. CDR3 length: 10 residues.

This chain connects TRBV6-4 to TRBJ1-1; D remains unclear. Germline CDR1 reads MRHNA; CDR2 reads SNTAGT. The CDR3 has 12 amino acids. The V gene lost 3 bases and the J gene lost 5 bases, with 7 bases spanning the gap. The CDR3 sequence: CASSERDTEAFF. CDR3 bases: TGTGCCAGCAGTGAGAGGGATACTGAAGCTTTCTTT.

The table lists this clone with a count of one. The chain carries TRBV9 and TRBJ2-2; tentatively, D is TRBD2 (5 bases). The CDR3 has 15 residues. Germline loops: CDR1 SGDLS, CDR2 YYNGEE. Trimming removed 4 bases from V and 4 bases from J, with 14 bases in between. CDR3 sequence reads: CASSTRGRPTGELFF. Written as DNA, the CDR3 is TGTGCCAGCAGCACCCGCGGGCGGCCCACCGGGGAGCTGTTTTTT. Complete variable domain (other parts from reference TRBV9 and TRBJ2-2): DSGVTQTPKHLITATGQRVTLRCSPRSGDLSVYWYQQSLDQGLQFLIQYYNGEERAKGNILERFSAQQFPDLHSELNLSSLELGDSALYFCASSTRGRPTGELFFGEGSRLTVL.

The rearrangement uses TRBV2 and TRBJ1-2; no reliable D call. V was cut by 6 bases and J by 4 bases, with 15 bases left in between. Germline-derived CDR1 and CDR2 are SNHLY and FYNNEI. The CDR3 loop spans 14 amino acids. CDR3 sequence: CASRGSSYGYGYTF. The CDR3 nucleotides read TGTGCCAGCAGAGGAAGTTCCTACGGCTATGGCTACACCTTC.

About this clone: Within the sample, other DNA sequences also encode this same CDR3. This chain links TRBV28 with TRBJ1-2; D uncertain. The CDR3 covers 12 residues. Germline V gives CDR1 MDHEN, CDR2 SYDVKM. The V gene lost 1 base and the J gene lost 1 base, with 1 base spanning the gap. The CDR3 protein is CASSLFNYGYTF. CDR3 in DNA: TGTGCCAGCAGTTTATTTAACTATGGCTACACCTTC.

In the case of this clone: The same CDR3 also results from other DNA sequences found in this sample. This chain links TRBV18 with TRBJ1-5; D remains unclear. Germline loops: CDR1 KGHSH, CDR2 LQKENI. V lost 1 base, J lost 1 base, and 2 bases lay in between. This CDR3 has 13 amino acids. CDR3 DNA sequence: TGTGCCAGCTCACCACTGAGCAATCAGCCCCAGCATTTT. This encodes CASSPLSNQPQHF.

V gene TRBV10-1 combines with J gene TRBJ2-2; TRBD1 aligns across 7 bases. Germline CDR1 reads WNHNN; CDR2 reads SYGVQD (reference sequence). V lost 4 bases and J lost 6; bases outside the gene matches: 5. The CDR3 contains 14 residues. CDR3 nucleotides: TGCGCCAGCAGTGGGACAGGAACGGCCGGGGAGCTGTTTTTT. The encoded protein is CASSGTGTAGELFF.

This clone was observed a single time. The chain is built from TRBV10-1 and TRBJ2-7, with TRBD2 matching 11 bases. Germline V gives CDR1 WNHNN, CDR2 SYGVQD (reference sequence). The CDR3 loop spans 16 amino acids. J was trimmed by 3 bases and V by 6 bases; bases with no gene match: 10. The CDR3 coding sequence is TGCGCCAGCAGGGATACCGGGACTAGCGGAAGCTACGAGCAGTACTTC. Translating gives CASRDTGTSGSYEQYF.

The V call is TRBV25-1, the J call TRBJ1-2; the D gene is possibly TRBD1 (6 bases). Trimming stripped 4 bases from V and 6 bases from J, with 21 bases between. The CDR3 is 16 amino acids. Germline values: CDR1 MGHDK, CDR2 SYGVNS. CDR3 region: CASSGMGVLRGDGYTF. The CDR3 DNA reads as TGTGCCAGCAGTGGAATGGGAGTTCTCAGGGGAGATGGCTACACCTTC.

This clone came up once. The chain has TRBV28 and TRBJ2-1, with D maybe TRBD2 (5 bases). Germline V gene lookup returns CDR1 MDHEN and CDR2 SYDVKM. The CDR3 contains 15 residues. The V end was cut by 3 bases, the J end by 10 bases, with 19 bases between. CDR3 DNA: TGTGCCAGCAGTTTGCGGGTGACTATACAATGGGAGCAGTTCTTC. Its protein is CASSLRVTIQWEQFF. The entire variable domain, with the rest obtained from reference TRBV28 and TRBJ2-1, is as follows: DVKVTQSSRYLVKRTGEKVFLECVQDMDHENMFWYRQDPGLGLRLIYFSYDVKMKEKGDIPEGYSVSREKKERFSLILESASTNQTSMYLCASSLRVTIQWEQFFGPGTRLTVL.

DNA for the CDR3: TGTGCCAGCAGCTCTACCTCGACCGGGGAGCTGTTTTTT. Protein sequence: CASSSTSTGELFF. The chain is built from TRBV7-8 and TRBJ2-2; D gene uncertain. The germline V and J ends were trimmed by 4 bases and 5 bases, with 8 bases remaining between them. Germline V gene sequence: CDR1 SGHVS, CDR2 FQNEAQ. The length of the CDR3 is 13 residues.

The rearrangement joins TRBV7-6 to TRBJ2-1; no reliable D call. The CDR3 runs 12 residues. Germline lookup yields CDR1 SGHVS and CDR2 FNYEAQ. Trimming stripped 4 bases from V and 11 bases from J, with 12 bases between. CDR3 in DNA: TGTGCCAGCAGCTACGACTTAGGGAAGCAGTTCTTC. This sequence encodes CASSYDLGKQFF. Variable domain in full (rest from reference TRBV7-6 and TRBJ2-1): GAGVSQSPRYKVTKRGQDVALRCDPISGHVSLYWYRQALGQGPEFLTYFNYEAQQDKSGLPNDRFSAERPEGSISTLTIQRTEQRDSAMYRCASSYDLGKQFFGPGTRLTVL.

The gene calls are TRBV11-3 and TRBJ2-3; D unresolved. This CDR3 spans 16 amino acids. The germline gives CDR1 SGHNT, CDR2 YENEEA. V lost 1 base, J lost 0 bases, and 11 bases lay in between. CDR3 coding DNA: TGTGCCAGCAGCTTAGGCACGGAGCCTAGCACAGATACGCAGTATTTT. Translating it yields CASSLGTEPSTDTQYF.

This clone was recorded once. The gene calls are TRBV29-1 and TRBJ2-2; 7 positions match TRBD1. V dropped 6 bases and J dropped 7; count of bases not matched to a gene: 8. The CDR3 totals 13 residues. Germline V gene lookup returns CDR1 SQVTM and CDR2 ANQGSEA. The CDR3 DNA follows: TGCAGCGTACTTCCAAGGGACAGCGGGGAGCTGTTTTTT. Translation gives CSVLPRDSGELFF.

V gene TRBV6-5 combines with J gene TRBJ1-1, with D perhaps matching TRBD1 (5 bases). Germline values: CDR1 MNHEY, CDR2 SVGAGI. The CDR3 contains 13 residues. Trimming cost V 1 base and J 6 bases, with 9 bases left between them. The CDR3 loop is CASSYLGGAEAFF. The CDR3 DNA reads TGTGCCAGCAGTTACTTGGGGGGGGCTGAAGCTTTCTTT.

The chain couples TRBV28 to TRBJ1-3; TRBD1 might be the D (5 bases). Trimming cost V 5 bases and J 0 bases, with 14 bases left between them. This CDR3 is built from 16 residues. CDR1 is MDHEN and CDR2 is SYDVKM in the germline V gene. The CDR3 region is CASSASEGSSGNTIYF. DNA for the CDR3: TGTGCCAGCAGTGCATCGGAGGGGAGCTCTGGAAACACCATATATTTT. Drawing the rest from reference TRBV28 and TRBJ1-3, the complete variable domain is DVKVTQSSRYLVKRTGEKVFLECVQDMDHENMFWYRQDPGLGLRLIYFSYDVKMKEKGDIPEGYSVSREKKERFSLILESASTNQTSMYLCASSASEGSSGNTIYFGEGSWLTVV.

This clone has just one count. The genes are TRBV29-1 and TRBJ2-7; 7 nucleotides align to TRBD1. The trim removed 0 bases at V and 8 bases at J, leaving 7 bases unmatched. In germline, CDR1 is SQVTM, CDR2 ANQGSEA. This CDR3 contains 13 residues. CDR3 sequence: CSVEDQAGGKQYF. In nucleotides, the CDR3 is TGCAGCGTTGAAGATCAGGCAGGGGGAAAGCAGTACTTC.

The chain combines TRBV4-3 with TRBJ2-1, with D perhaps matching TRBD2 (5 bases). Germline V gives CDR1 LGHNA, CDR2 YSLEER. The V end lost 1 base, the J end lost 3 bases, and 7 bases lay between the germline ends. CDR3 length equals 14 residues. The CDR3 protein is CASSQGLYYNEQFF. DNA for the CDR3: TGCGCCAGCAGCCAAGGACTATACTACAATGAGCAGTTCTTC.

CDR3 nucleotide sequence: TGTGCCAGCAGCTTCCCGCTATCATCCTATGGCTACACCTTC. Translating gives CASSFPLSSYGYTF. The V and J genes are TRBV7-9 and TRBJ1-2; no clear D. The V gene's germline CDR1 is SEHNR and CDR2 FQNEAQ (reference sequence). Trimming pared 3 bases from V and 4 bases from J, leaving 12 bases between. This CDR3 spans 14 amino acids.

The chain combines TRBV4-3 with TRBJ2-2; D possibly corresponds to TRBD2 (6 bases). The CDR3 runs 18 residues. The germline V and J ends were trimmed by 0 bases and 2 bases, with 16 bases remaining between them. The germline CDR1 and CDR2 sequences are LGHNA and YSLEER. CDR3 protein: CASSQDFGASVNTGELFF. CDR3 bases: TGCGCCAGCAGCCAAGACTTTGGGGCTAGCGTCAACACCGGGGAGCTGTTTTTT.

The chain couples TRBV5-4 to TRBJ2-5; TRBD1 agrees at 7 bases. Trimming took 4 bases from V and 1 from J; bases not matched to a gene: 7. This CDR3 is built from 15 residues. Per the germline V gene, CDR1 is SGHNT and CDR2 is YYREEE (reference sequence). The CDR3 is CASSQGGAGQETQYF. In nucleotides, the CDR3 is TGTGCCAGCAGCCAAGGGGGCGCGGGCCAAGAGACCCAGTACTTC.

This chain connects TRBV7-6 to TRBJ2-5, with 11 bases lining up with TRBD2. Germline V lookup: CDR1 SGHVS, CDR2 FNYEAQ. This CDR3 contains 15 residues. V gave up 4 bases and J gave up 6 bases; unmatched junction bases: 7. For the CDR3, the DNA is TGTGCCAGCAGCTCCTTAGCGGGAGGGCAGCAGACCCAGTACTTC. This translates into CASSSLAGGQQTQYF.

CDR3 sequence (DNA): TGTGCCAGTAGTAAATCTCCAGGGTTACAGCAGTACTTC. This codes for CASSKSPGLQQYF. The rearrangement links TRBV19 to TRBJ2-7; TRBD1 might be the D (5 bases). V was cut by 4 bases and J by 8 bases, with 15 bases left in between. Germline loops: CDR1 LNHDA, CDR2 SQIVND (reference sequence). This CDR3 is built from 13 residues.

J is TRBJ2-1 and V is TRBV28; TRBD2 agrees at 9 bases. Germline-derived CDR1 and CDR2 are MDHEN and SYDVKM. The CDR3 loop spans 16 amino acids. The ends lost 3 bases at V and 4 bases at J; junction bases unmatched: 7. The CDR3 sequence: CASSFGSTSGYNEQFF. CDR3 coding DNA: TGTGCCAGCAGTTTCGGTTCGACTAGCGGATACAATGAGCAGTTCTTC.

This chain joins TRBV7-8 and TRBJ1-1; unclear D gene. This CDR3 is built from 13 residues. The V and J ends lost 2 bases and 6 bases respectively, with 10 bases between them. The germline V gene encodes CDR1 SGHVS and CDR2 FQNEAQ. As DNA, the CDR3 is TGTGCCAGCAGCTTATCTTGGGCCGCTGAAGCTTTCTTT. Translation: CASSLSWAAEAFF. The full variable domain, with the rest looked up from reference TRBV7-8 and TRBJ1-1, is GAGVSQSPRYKVAKRGQDVALRCDPISGHVSLFWYQQALGQGPEFLTYFQNEAQLDKSGLPSDRFFAERPEGSVSTLKIQRTQQEDSAVYLCASSLSWAAEAFFGQGTRLTVV.